This T cell receptor beta chain emerged from a study of T cell changes during pregnancy in multiple sclerosis. Measured with immunoSEQ multiplex PCR; TCRdb has only the in-frame clones, and not every one. Seen here are tens of thousands of clones, approximately 92% observed once, and the top ten hold 0.21%. V lost 1 base to trimming and J lost 6 bases, with 12 bases between them. CDR3 size: 14 residues. Per germline, CDR1 SGHRS and CDR2 YFSETQ. The sequence was collected from a female donor with multiple sclerosis, enrolled in a pregnancy study. The sample was CD4+ T cells from peripheral blood mononuclear cells, taken before pregnancy. The genes are TRBV5-1 and TRBJ2-3; D not certain. CDR3 DNA sequence: TGCGCCAGCAGCTTGAGCGTAAGCGAGGATACGCAGTATTTT. Protein sequence: CASSLSVSEDTQYF. Full variable domain (rest looked up from reference TRBV5-1 and TRBJ2-3): KAGVTQTPRYLIKTRGQQVTLSCSPISGHRSVSWYQQTPGQGLQFLFEYFSETQRNKGNFPGRFSGRQFSNSRSEMNVSTLELGDSALYLCASSLSVSEDTQYFGPGTRLTVL.